The clone carrying this T cell receptor (beta chain) occurred many times. Germline CDR1 is SGHRS and CDR2 is YFSETQ. This CDR3 comprises 15 residues. J was trimmed by 6 bases and V by 3 bases; bases with no gene match: 9. TCRdb reanalysed the 5' RACE reads using MiXCR and keeps one entry per CDR3 protein. The table records about 8,600 distinct CDR3 sequences, about a sixth of them present only once. Sample: memory CD4+ T cells sorted from blood. Subset noted: memory CD4+ T cells, CD4+CD45RO+CD25-. The sequence was collected from a female donor with breast cancer. The J gene is TRBJ2-1, the V gene TRBV5-1; TRBD2 agrees at 7 bases. CDR3 nucleotide sequence: TGCGCCAGCAGCTCGGAAGGGAGGGAAGTCAATGAGCAGTTCTTC. Protein: CASSSEGREVNEQFF.